Only a few counts were recorded for the clone carrying this TCR beta chain. Its antigen remains unknown. The data were taken from a study of blood T cells in healthy people across ages. Researchers report isolating at least 6.5 million PBMCs per sample. The CDR3 has 15 residues. Germline V gene lookup returns CDR1 SGHTA and CDR2 FQGNSA. Trimming cost V 3 bases and J 4 bases; bases outside gene matches: 4. Study results and caveats: Strongly correlated with naive T cell percentage was TCR beta diversity. Diversity estimates from one million T cells were considered underestimates.

A second roughly 6 to 12 cycle PCR used barcoded and J-beta primers. Every molecule of cDNA carried a tag from a template-switch adaptor with 12 random nucleotides. TCRdb itself ran the 5' RACE reads through MiXCR, one entry per CDR3 protein. Of 720,000 or so distinct CDR3 sequences listed, around two fifths were seen once; the top ten hold roughly 30%. The clonotype originates from a man older than 75 in good health. Sequencing used blood. The genes are TRBV7-2 and TRBJ1-2, with 11 positions matching TRBD1. The CDR3: CASSFRTGGGYGYTF. The DNA of the CDR3 is TGTGCCAGCAGCTTTAGGACAGGGGGCGGCTATGGCTACACCTTC.